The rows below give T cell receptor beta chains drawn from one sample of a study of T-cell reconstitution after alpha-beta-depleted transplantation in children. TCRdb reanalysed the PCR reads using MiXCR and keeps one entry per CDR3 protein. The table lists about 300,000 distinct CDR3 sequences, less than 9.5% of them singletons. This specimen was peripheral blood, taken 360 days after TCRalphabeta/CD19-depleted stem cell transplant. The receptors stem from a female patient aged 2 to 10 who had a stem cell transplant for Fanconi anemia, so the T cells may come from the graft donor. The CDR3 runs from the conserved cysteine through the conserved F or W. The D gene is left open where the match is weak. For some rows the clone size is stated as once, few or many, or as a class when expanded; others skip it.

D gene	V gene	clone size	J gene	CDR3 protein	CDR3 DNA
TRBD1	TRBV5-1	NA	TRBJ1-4	CASSRGGYREANEKLFF	TGCGCCAGCAGCCGAGGGGGCTACCGGGAGGCTAATGAAAAACTGTTTTTT
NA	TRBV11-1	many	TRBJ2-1	CASTPLRVFGNEQFF	TGTGCCAGCACCCCCCTCAGGGTTTTTGGGAATGAGCAGTTCTTC
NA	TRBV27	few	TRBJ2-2	CASSLHPVDNTGELFF	TGTGCCAGCAGTTTACACCCGGTTGACAACACCGGGGAGCTGTTTTTT
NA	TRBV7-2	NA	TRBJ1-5	CASSLSGAGNQPQHF	TGTGCCAGCAGCTTATCCGGGGCGGGCAATCAGCCCCAGCATTTT
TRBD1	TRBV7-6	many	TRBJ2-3	CASTPQVGQSTDTQYF	TGTGCCAGCACCCCCCAAGTGGGACAGAGCACAGATACGCAGTATTTT
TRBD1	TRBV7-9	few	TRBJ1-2	CASSAQTGAGYTF	TGTGCCAGCAGCGCACAGACAGGGGCTGGCTACACCTTC
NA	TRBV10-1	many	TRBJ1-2	CASRDGHSVLAGYTF	TGCGCCAGCAGAGACGGACATTCGGTTCTCGCTGGCTACACCTTC
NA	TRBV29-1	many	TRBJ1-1	CSVEEEPNTEAFF	TGCAGCGTTGAAGAGGAACCTAACACTGAAGCTTTCTTT
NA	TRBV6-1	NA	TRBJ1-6	CASRATPQGPGSYNSPLHF	TGTGCCAGCAGGGCCACTCCTCAGGGGCCCGGTTCCTATAATTCACCCCTCCACTTT
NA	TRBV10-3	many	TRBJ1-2	CAIFSERDYGYTF	TGTGCCATCTTTAGTGAGAGGGACTATGGCTACACCTTC
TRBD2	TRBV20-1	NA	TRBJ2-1	CSASSLGTSGGPTYNEQFF	TGCAGTGCTAGTAGTCTCGGGACTAGCGGGGGGCCAACATACAATGAGCAGTTCTTC
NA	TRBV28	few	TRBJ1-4	CASSTDMGEKLFF	TGTGCCAGCAGCACGGACATGGGCGAAAAACTGTTTTTT